The 30 T cell receptor beta chains below come from one sample, sequenced in a study of cytomegalovirus exposure and HLA in healthy donors. 60 Vbeta and 13 Jbeta primers were used in PCR. The repertoire was sequenced with immunoSEQ multiplex PCR; TCRdb's copy has only in-frame clones and lacks some. The sample carries about 200,000 clones, 70% to 90% recorded once. Material for sequencing was PBMCs. These receptors were collected from a woman aged 25 to 45 in good health and CMV-seronegative.

The rearrangement uses TRBV7-9 and TRBJ1-4, with TRBD1 matching 12 bases. CDR1 is SEHNR, CDR2 FQNEAQ, per germline (reference sequence). The length of the CDR3 is 16 residues. V trimming: 5 bases; J trimming: 7 bases; junction bases outside the gene matches: 8. In nucleotides, the CDR3 is TGTGCCAGCAGCCCAAAGAGGGGACAGGGGGCTGAAAAACTGTTTTTT. Its translation is CASSPKRGQGAEKLFF.

Written as DNA, the CDR3 is TGTGCCAGCAGCTTAGCGGGACTAGCGGGAGGCAATGAGCAGTTCTTC. Its translation is CASSLAGLAGGNEQFF. The V and J genes are TRBV7-9 and TRBJ2-1; TRBD2 agrees at 15 bases. The germline gives CDR1 SEHNR, CDR2 FQNEAQ (reference sequence). The CDR3 is 16 amino acids. J lost 6 bases, V lost 0 bases, and 0 bases had no gene match. Complete variable domain (other parts from reference TRBV7-9 and TRBJ2-1): DTGVSQNPRHKITKRGQNVTFRCDPISEHNRLYWYRQTLGQGPEFLTYFQNEAQLEKSRLLSDRFSAERPKGSFSTLEIQRTEQGDSAMYLCASSLAGLAGGNEQFFGPGTRLTVL.

This clone has just a few counts. J is TRBJ2-5 and V is TRBV7-2; 8 bases are a match to TRBD2. This CDR3 region has 14 residues. Trimming at V came to 5 bases and at J to 5 bases, leaving 7 bases not matched to a gene. CDR1 is SGHTA and CDR2 is FQGNSA in the germline V gene. DNA for the CDR3: TGTGCCAGCAGCCCGGGACTAGGGAGTGAGACCCAGTACTTC. This gives the protein CASSPGLGSETQYF.

The J gene is TRBJ2-3, the V gene TRBV29-1, with D hard to call. The germline gives CDR1 SQVTM, CDR2 ANQGSEA. This CDR3 has 13 residues. Trimming cost V 3 bases and J 1 base, with 8 bases left between them. For the CDR3, the DNA is TGCAGCGTTGATTTTCCAGGCACAGATACGCAGTATTTT. This encodes CSVDFPGTDTQYF.

The V call is TRBV10-3, the J call TRBJ1-2; TRBD1 aligns across 9 bases. Per the germline V gene, CDR1 is ENHRY and CDR2 is SYGVKD. The CDR3 is 14 residues long. V shed 11 bases, J shed 3 bases, and the junction held 10 bases outside the gene matches. In DNA form, the CDR3 reads TGTGCCGCAACGGGGGACAGGGAGGACTATGGCTACACCTTC. Translating gives CAATGDREDYGYTF.

The chain joins TRBV5-1 to TRBJ2-5; 9 positions match TRBD1. Germline V lookup: CDR1 SGHRS, CDR2 YFSETQ. Trimming removed 4 bases from V and 5 bases from J; junction bases left unmatched: 6. This CDR3 is 14 amino acids long. In nucleotides, the CDR3 is TGCGCCAGCAGCCGGGGACAGGGCGGGGAGACCCAGTACTTC. Amino acids: CASSRGQGGETQYF.

This chain connects TRBV29-1 to TRBJ2-3, with 8 bases aligning to TRBD1. Trimming took 6 bases from V and 3 from J; bases not matched to a gene: 2. Germline V gene lookup returns CDR1 SQVTM and CDR2 ANQGSEA. This CDR3 has 12 residues. CDR3 coding DNA: TGCAGCGTCAGGGGGCGTACAGATACGCAGTATTTT. The encoded protein is CSVRGRTDTQYF.

The chain links TRBV6-1 to TRBJ2-1; D is ambiguous. Trimming shortened V by 8 bases and J by 0 bases, and 11 bases separated the two germline ends. The CDR3 has 14 residues. CDR1 is MNHNS and CDR2 is SASEGT in the germline V gene. Written as DNA, the CDR3 is TGTGCCAGCGTCAGACACAACTCCTACAATGAGCAGTTCTTC. This sequence encodes CASVRHNSYNEQFF.

The V gene is TRBV7-3, the J gene TRBJ2-2, with D possibly being TRBD1 (5 bases). CDR1 is SGHTA and CDR2 is FQGTGA in the germline V gene. V was shortened by 10 bases and J by 1 base, with 13 bases between the two germline ends. The CDR3 extends over 14 amino acids. This CDR3 reads CATKATGNTGELFF. The CDR3 region has the DNA TGTGCCACCAAAGCAACAGGGAACACCGGGGAGCTGTTTTTT.

The genes are TRBV5-1 and TRBJ2-5, with D maybe TRBD2 (5 bases). Germline CDR1 is SGHRS and CDR2 is YFSETQ. V was clipped by 2 bases and J by 1 base, with 9 bases between them. The CDR3 sequence is 14 residues long. The CDR3 protein is CASSLRGRQETQYF. CDR3 bases: TGCGCCAGCAGCTTACGCGGGCGCCAAGAGACCCAGTACTTC.

Note on this clone: The junction does not match germline at one end; this may be a read error. The J gene is TRBJ2-1, the V gene TRBV28; 13 bases match TRBD2. The CDR3 is 13 residues long. CDR1 and CDR2 (germline): MDHEN, SYDVKM. Here the CDR3 reads CASTTGTSGNEIF. The CDR3 region has the DNA TGTGCCAGCACAACCGGGACTAGCGGGAACGAGATCTTC. Full variable domain (outside the CDR3, taken from reference TRBV28 and TRBJ2-1): DVKVTQSSRYLVKRTGEKVFLECVQDMDHENMFWYRQDPGLGLRLIYFSYDVKMKEKGDIPEGYSVSREKKERFSLILESASTNQTSMYLCASTTGTSGNEIFGPGTRLTVL.

This clone was observed a few times. The chain combines TRBV9 with TRBJ2-3; D unclear. The germline V and J ends were trimmed by 0 bases and 6 bases, with 17 bases remaining between them. This CDR3 spans 16 amino acids. Germline CDR1 SGDLS, CDR2 YYNGEE. The CDR3 protein is CASSVDLAFSSDTQYF. The CDR3 bases are TGTGCCAGCAGCGTAGATTTAGCTTTCTCTTCCGATACGCAGTATTTT.

V gene TRBV7-6 combines with J gene TRBJ2-2; 15 nucleotides align to TRBD2. Germline V lookup: CDR1 SGHVS, CDR2 FNYEAQ. V lost 0 bases and J lost 1; bases outside the gene matches: 6. The CDR3 sequence is 20 residues long. The CDR3 loop is CASSLAMGLAGGRNTGELFF. The CDR3 DNA follows: TGTGCCAGCAGCTTAGCGATGGGACTAGCGGGAGGACGGAACACCGGGGAGCTGTTTTTT.

The chain employs TRBV27 and TRBJ2-7; D possibly corresponds to TRBD2 (6 bases). The CDR3 extends over 15 amino acids. Germline V CDR1 and CDR2: MNHEY, SMNVEV (reference sequence). Trimming took 5 bases from V and 2 from J, leaving 16 bases between them. The CDR3 nucleotides are TGTGCCAGCAGTCCCTCCCGGACTAACACCTACGAGCAGTACTTC. It is translated as CASSPSRTNTYEQYF.

The genes are TRBV28 and TRBJ2-5; 8 nucleotides align to TRBD1. Trimming cost V 6 bases and J 3 bases; bases outside gene matches: 12. Germline CDR1 MDHEN, CDR2 SYDVKM. This CDR3 region has 16 residues. CDR3 loop: CASRPTGASPEETQYF. The CDR3, as DNA: TGTGCCAGCAGACCGACAGGGGCCAGCCCGGAAGAGACCCAGTACTTC.

In this sample, this clone turned up a few times. The genes are TRBV9 and TRBJ1-1, with D possibly TRBD1 on 5 matching bases. Trimming removed 4 bases from V and 3 bases from J, with 16 bases in between. CDR1 is SGDLS, CDR2 YYNGEE, per germline. The CDR3 spans 15 residues. CDR3 in DNA: TGTGCCAGCAGCCCCTCCAGGGTTTATGACACTGAAGCTTTCTTT. Translation gives CASSPSRVYDTEAFF.

This clone was detected only once. At one of its ends the junction is not consistent with the germline gene, which may arise from a read error. This chain joins TRBV5-1 and TRBJ2-2, with a possible D match to TRBD2 (5 bases). This CDR3 contains 15 residues. Germline V gene lookup returns CDR1 SGHRS and CDR2 YFSETQ. The CDR3 DNA sequence: TGCGCCAGCAGCTTGGATTCCGGAAACACCGGGGATCTGTTTTTT. Translated: CASSLDSGNTGDLFF.

Concerning this clone: Other DNA sequences from this sample encode an identical CDR3 as well. The V and J genes are TRBV20-1 and TRBJ2-3; a weak D match, TRBD2 (6 bases). Germline CDR1 reads DFQATT; CDR2 reads SNEGSKA (reference sequence). This CDR3 contains 11 residues. Trimming took off 6 bases at V and 4 bases at J, with 8 bases between the two ends. The CDR3 nucleotides are TGCAGTGCCCGACTAGCAGATACGCAGTATTTT. Amino acids: CSARLADTQYF.

The chain is built from TRBV19 and TRBJ1-5; TRBD1 might be the D (5 bases). Trimming took 3 bases from V and 3 from J, leaving 12 bases between them. The germline CDR1 and CDR2 sequences are LNHDA and SQIVND (reference sequence). The CDR3 is 15 residues long. In DNA, the CDR3 is TGTGCCAGTAGTATTATGGGGGGGAACAATCAGCCCCAGCATTTT. This codes for CASSIMGGNNQPQHF. The complete variable domain, with remaining parts taken from reference TRBV19 and TRBJ1-5, reads DGGITQSPKYLFRKEGQNVTLSCEQNLNHDAMYWYRQDPGQGLRLIYYSQIVNDFQKGDIAEGYSVSREKKESFPLTVTSAQKNPTAFYLCASSIMGGNNQPQHFGDGTRLSIL.

This clone appeared once. V is TRBV11-1 and J is TRBJ2-7; a possible D gene is TRBD1 (6 bases). This CDR3 spans 13 amino acids. Germline CDR1 reads SGHAT; CDR2 reads FQDESV (reference sequence). V dropped 4 bases and J dropped 3 bases, with 10 bases sitting between them. CDR3 region: CASSSRDNYEQYF. Here the CDR3 DNA reads TGTGCCAGCAGCTCCCGGGACAACTACGAGCAGTACTTC.

This chain joins TRBV5-1 and TRBJ1-1; no definite D call. CDR3 length: 14 residues. V lost 4 bases and J 0 bases, leaving 10 bases between the germline ends. Per the germline V gene, CDR1 is SGHRS and CDR2 is YFSETQ. CDR3 bases: TGCGCCAGCAGCCTGGACGGGTTGAACACTGAAGCTTTCTTT. It codes for CASSLDGLNTEAFF.

There are a few counts of this clone. The J gene is TRBJ2-1, the V gene TRBV5-4, with 16 positions matching TRBD2. Germline CDR1 reads SGHNT; CDR2 reads YYREEE (reference sequence). The V and J ends lost 4 bases and 9 bases, in that order; junction bases with no gene match: 4. The CDR3 runs to 15 residues. The CDR3: CASSRGLAGGTEQFF. The CDR3 nucleotides are TGTGCCAGCAGCCGGGGACTAGCGGGGGGGACTGAGCAGTTCTTC.

The chain combines TRBV7-3 with TRBJ2-1; 12 nucleotides line up with TRBD1. CDR3 length: 16 residues. J gave up 7 bases and V 5 bases, and 9 bases lay outside the gene matches. Germline V gene data show CDR1 as SGHTA and CDR2 as FQGTGA. The CDR3 loop is CASSNPGTGGLNEQFF. CDR3 in DNA: TGTGCCAGCAGCAACCCCGGGACAGGGGGCCTTAATGAGCAGTTCTTC.

J is TRBJ2-3 and V is TRBV6-5; 8 positions agree with TRBD2. The germline gives CDR1 MNHEY, CDR2 SVGAGI. The V and J ends lost 7 bases and 5 bases, in that order; junction bases with no gene match: 5. This CDR3 has 13 residues. The CDR3 coding sequence is TGTGCCAGCAAGATGGGACTAGTAGATACGCAGTATTTT. Its protein is CASKMGLVDTQYF.

The rearrangement links TRBV9 to TRBJ2-3, with TRBD2 as a possible D gene (5 bases). Trimming removed 7 bases from V and 1 base from J, with 10 bases in between. The CDR3 is made up of 13 amino acids. Germline CDR1 and CDR2: SGDLS and YYNGEE. The chain's CDR3 is CASGRGGTDTQYF. The CDR3 DNA is TGTGCCAGCGGACGGGGAGGCACAGATACGCAGTATTTT.

V gene TRBV9 combines with J gene TRBJ2-5; D is uncertain. Trimming removed 4 bases from V and 7 bases from J, with 14 bases in between. The CDR3 spans 13 residues. Germline CDR1 is SGDLS and CDR2 is YYNGEE. The CDR3 sequence is CASSIRFSGTQYF. Here the CDR3 DNA reads TGTGCCAGCAGCATCCGCTTCAGTGGGACCCAGTACTTC.

The chain couples TRBV6-5 to TRBJ2-7, with TRBD1 as a possible D gene (5 bases). Germline values: CDR1 MNHEY, CDR2 SVGAGI. There are 13 residues in the CDR3. Trimming removed 6 bases from V and 6 bases from J, with 15 bases in between. The CDR3 nucleotides read TGTGCCAGCAGCCCCGTTGTGGGGCGCGAGCAGTACTTC. Residues: CASSPVVGREQYF.

The rearrangement links TRBV5-1 to TRBJ2-7; TRBD1 agrees at 9 bases. V shed 2 bases and J 3 bases; nucleotides not matched to a gene: 6. Germline CDR1 SGHRS, CDR2 YFSETQ. The CDR3 contains 15 residues. CDR3 sequence reads: CASSFGTGYVYEQYF. The CDR3 nucleotides read TGCGCCAGCAGCTTCGGGACAGGGTACGTCTACGAGCAGTACTTC.

The table lists this clone with a few counts. Within the sample, other DNA sequences also encode this same CDR3. V usage is TRBV5-1 and J usage is TRBJ2-5, with D unclear. The V gene's germline CDR1 is SGHRS and CDR2 YFSETQ. V shed 0 bases and J shed 1 base, with 7 bases lying between them. This CDR3 comprises 14 residues. The CDR3 DNA reads TGCGCCAGCAGCTTGGGGCAGATCCAAGAGACCCAGTACTTC. Its translation: CASSLGQIQETQYF.

The V gene is TRBV27, the J gene TRBJ2-1, with 7 bases fitting TRBD1. Germline assignment: CDR1 MNHEY and CDR2 SMNVEV (reference sequence). The V gene end was trimmed by 3 bases and the J gene end by 3 bases; junction bases not matched to a gene: 11. CDR3 length equals 17 residues. CDR3 bases: TGTGCCAGCAGTTTCCTCCCCCCCGGGACAGTCTACAATGAGCAGTTCTTC. Translated, it gives CASSFLPPGTVYNEQFF.